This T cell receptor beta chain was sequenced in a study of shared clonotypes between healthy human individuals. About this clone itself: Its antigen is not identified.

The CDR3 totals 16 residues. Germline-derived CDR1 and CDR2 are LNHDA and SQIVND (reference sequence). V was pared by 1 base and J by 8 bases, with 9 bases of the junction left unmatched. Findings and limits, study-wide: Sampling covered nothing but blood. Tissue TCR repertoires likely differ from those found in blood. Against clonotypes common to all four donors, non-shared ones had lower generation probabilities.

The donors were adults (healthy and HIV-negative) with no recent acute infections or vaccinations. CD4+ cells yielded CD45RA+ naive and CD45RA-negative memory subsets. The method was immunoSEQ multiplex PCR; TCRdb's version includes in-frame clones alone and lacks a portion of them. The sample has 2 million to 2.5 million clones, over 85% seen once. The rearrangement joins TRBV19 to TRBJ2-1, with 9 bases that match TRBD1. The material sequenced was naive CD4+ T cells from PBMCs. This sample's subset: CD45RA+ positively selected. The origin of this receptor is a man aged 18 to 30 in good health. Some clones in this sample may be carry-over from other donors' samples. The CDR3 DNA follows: TGTGCCAGTAGTATAGTTGGGGACAGGGCCCATTATGAGCAGTTCTTC. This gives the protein CASSIVGDRAHYEQFF.